The 32 T cell receptor beta chains presented below share a single source sample, sequenced in a study of blood T cell repertoires in COVID-19. The table came from immunoSEQ multiplex PCR; TCRdb's copy has only in-frame clones and leaves some out. Found here are 320,000 or so clones, roughly 87% of them singletons; the top ten hold roughly 1%. Sequencing input: PBMCs or T cells enriched from blood (not recorded which). The receptors come from a woman aged 25 to 39 who had recovered from COVID-19.

The chain has TRBV5-1 and TRBJ2-1, with TRBD1 matching over 7 bases. The CDR3 sequence is 16 residues long. Trimming took 4 bases from V and 0 from J; bases not matched to a gene: 7. Germline V gene sequence: CDR1 SGHRS, CDR2 YFSETQ. The CDR3: CASSPRQGFSYNEQFF. The CDR3 DNA reads as TGCGCCAGCAGCCCACGACAGGGTTTCTCCTACAATGAGCAGTTCTTC.

The V call is TRBV5-6, the J call TRBJ2-5, with TRBD1 identical over 10 bases. With 4 bases clipped from V and 4 bases from J, the junction kept 10 bases outside the gene matches. This CDR3 contains 16 residues. Germline V CDR1 and CDR2: SGHDT, YYEEEE. The CDR3 spells CASSPRDRGLRETQYF. The CDR3 region has the DNA TGTGCCAGCAGCCCCCGGGACAGGGGTCTTCGAGAGACCCAGTACTTC.

This chain connects TRBV6-5 to TRBJ2-5; the match to TRBD2 covers 9 bases. V shed 2 bases, J shed 1 base, and the junction held 5 bases outside the gene matches. Per the germline V gene, CDR1 is MNHEY and CDR2 is SVGAGI. The CDR3 contains 16 residues. CDR3 in amino acids: CASSYRAGGSQETQYF. CDR3 DNA sequence: TGTGCCAGCAGTTACCGGGCGGGGGGGTCCCAAGAGACCCAGTACTTC.

This chain joins TRBV5-8 and TRBJ1-1; 9 nucleotides agree with TRBD1. This CDR3 contains 16 residues. V dropped 2 bases and J dropped 0; count of bases not matched to a gene: 5. Per germline, CDR1 SGHTS and CDR2 YDEGEE. In DNA, the CDR3 is TGTGCCAGCAGCTTAGGACAGGGGAACTTGAACACTGAAGCTTTCTTT. This encodes CASSLGQGNLNTEAFF.

On this clone: Other nucleotide sequences from this sample produce the same CDR3. The V call is TRBV5-1, the J call TRBJ1-4, with D perhaps TRBD1 (5 bases). The CDR3 spans 14 residues. Germline V CDR1 and CDR2: SGHRS, YFSETQ. V lost 4 bases to trimming and J lost 4 bases, with 11 bases between them. The CDR3 bases are TGCGCCAGCAGCCTCGGGACTGGTAATGAAAAACTGTTTTTT. It specifies CASSLGTGNEKLFF.

The gene calls are TRBV28 and TRBJ1-5; D gene unclear. Looked up from germline, CDR1 is MDHEN and CDR2 is SYDVKM. Between the trimmed V and J ends, which lost 4 bases and 0 bases, there was a span of 4 bases. CDR3 length: 13 amino acids. In DNA, the CDR3 is TGTGCCAGCAGTTATTATAGCAATCAGCCCCAGCATTTT. Amino acid sequence: CASSYYSNQPQHF.

This chain connects TRBV5-1 to TRBJ1-1; the match to TRBD1 covers 7 bases. Trimming removed 4 bases from V and 2 bases from J; junction bases left unmatched: 8. Per the germline V gene, CDR1 is SGHRS and CDR2 is YFSETQ. The CDR3 loop spans 15 amino acids. CDR3 sequence (DNA): TGCGCCAGCAGCAGATCCGGGACAGACAACACTGAAGCTTTCTTT. This gives the protein CASSRSGTDNTEAFF.

The rearrangement links TRBV11-3 to TRBJ2-1; no firm D call. V lost 3 bases and J 9 bases, leaving 12 bases between the germline ends. There are 13 residues in the CDR3. The germline CDR1 and CDR2 sequences are SGHNT and YENEEA. In nucleotides, the CDR3 is TGTGCCAGCAGCTTCTACGGTTCAAGTGAGCAGTTCTTC. Its protein product is CASSFYGSSEQFF.

The count of this clone is one. The chain is built from TRBV9 and TRBJ1-6; unclear D gene. Trimming removed 6 bases at V and 4 bases at J, with 11 bases between. Germline-derived CDR1 and CDR2 are SGDLS and YYNGEE. The CDR3 runs to 14 residues. The CDR3: CASKALEYNSPLHF. In DNA, the CDR3 is TGTGCCAGCAAAGCTTTGGAGTATAATTCACCCCTCCACTTT.

CDR3 sequence reads: CSVLGQGTYEQYF. The DNA for the CDR3 is TGCAGCGTCCTGGGACAGGGAACCTACGAGCAGTACTTC. The rearrangement joins TRBV29-1 to TRBJ2-7; 9 bases are shared with TRBD1. After removal of 6 bases from V and 2 bases from J, the junction contained 5 bases not matched to a gene. Per the germline V gene, CDR1 is SQVTM and CDR2 is ANQGSEA. This CDR3 has 13 residues.

J is TRBJ1-5 and V is TRBV19; the D gene is possibly TRBD1 (6 bases). V lost 6 bases, J lost 6 bases, and 12 bases lay in between. This CDR3 spans 13 amino acids. CDR1 LNHDA and CDR2 SQIVND come from the germline V gene (reference sequence). The CDR3 coding sequence is TGTGCCAGTAGCCCCGGGACAAGTCAGCCCCAGCATTTT. This gives the protein CASSPGTSQPQHF.

The V call is TRBV27, the J call TRBJ1-4; 7 positions agree with TRBD1. V dropped 6 bases and J dropped 0; count of bases not matched to a gene: 16. Germline V lookup: CDR1 MNHEY, CDR2 SMNVEV (reference sequence). The CDR3 is 19 amino acids. The CDR3 loop reads CASSRRVQGVGATNEKLFF. CDR3 bases: TGTGCCAGCAGCCGTAGGGTGCAGGGGGTAGGGGCAACTAATGAAAAACTGTTTTTT.

The chain recombines TRBV30 with TRBJ1-5, with 12 bases aligning to TRBD1. The trim removed 3 bases at V and 3 bases at J, leaving 9 bases unmatched. CDR1 is GTSNPN, CDR2 SVGIG, per germline (reference sequence). CDR3 length equals 17 residues. CDR3 in amino acids: CAWRTGTGGRDNQPQHF. The CDR3 DNA follows: TGTGCCTGGAGAACCGGGACAGGGGGCAGAGACAATCAGCCCCAGCATTTT.

On this clone itself: The DNA is left out, because the CDR3 cannot be placed on it with certainty; the CDR3 is given as TCRdb lists it. V gene TRBV12-1 combines with J gene TRBJ2-7; TRBD2, the table's D call, lacks a check against the DNA. TRBV12-1 corresponds to a pseudogene. Both ends counted, the CDR3 spans 16 residues. The chain's CDR3 is CASSFVGGGSSYEQYF.

This rearrangement joins TRBV4-1 to TRBJ2-1; D may be TRBD2 (6 bases). Trimming removed 7 bases at V and 7 bases at J, with 17 bases between. The CDR3 totals 14 residues. The germline V gene encodes CDR1 MGHRA and CDR2 YSYEKL. CDR3 sequence reads: CASTTPGERNEQFF. For the CDR3, the DNA is TGCGCCAGCACTACACCGGGGGAGCGGAATGAGCAGTTCTTC.

The V and J genes are TRBV5-5 and TRBJ2-3, with 7 positions matching TRBD2. The CDR3 totals 17 residues. The V and J ends lost 3 bases and 1 base, in that order; junction bases with no gene match: 11. Germline lookup yields CDR1 SGHKS and CDR2 YYEKEE (reference sequence). CDR3 sequence (DNA): TGTGCCAGCAGCTCCTCTGGCCTCGCGGGGGGCACAGATACGCAGTATTTT. Translating gives CASSSSGLAGGTDTQYF.

This clone came up a few times. This chain connects TRBV2 to TRBJ1-5; TRBD1 might be the D (6 bases). V lost 9 bases, J lost 1 base, and 13 bases lay in between. Germline V gives CDR1 SNHLY, CDR2 FYNNEI. The CDR3 has 14 amino acids. CDR3 DNA: TGTGCCAGTAAGCAGGGGATGAGCAATCAGCCCCAGCATTTT. It is translated as CASKQGMSNQPQHF.

The rearrangement joins TRBV11-2 to TRBJ1-1; D possibly corresponds to TRBD1 (6 bases). The CDR3 is made up of 15 amino acids. The V gene's germline CDR1 is SGHAT and CDR2 FQNNGV. The V and J ends lost 2 bases and 12 bases respectively, with 22 bases between them. Here the CDR3 DNA reads TGTGCCAGCAGCTTATGGCCAACTATGAGACAGGCCCCTTTCTTT. As protein: CASSLWPTMRQAPFF.

This sequence joins TRBV10-3 and TRBJ1-1; 11 nucleotides line up with TRBD1. This CDR3 region has 14 residues. The V segment lost 11 bases and the J segment 1 base; nucleotides outside the gene matches: 6. Germline loops: CDR1 ENHRY, CDR2 SYGVKD. This CDR3 is CAVGQGAGNTEAFF. CDR3 coding DNA: TGTGCCGTCGGACAGGGGGCGGGGAACACTGAAGCTTTCTTT.

This sequence joins TRBV27 and TRBJ1-3, with D possibly being TRBD1 (5 bases). This CDR3 spans 17 amino acids. Germline CDR1 MNHEY, CDR2 SMNVEV (reference sequence). Trimming left V 2 bases short and J 1 base short, with 15 bases between. The CDR3 coding sequence is TGTGCCAGCAGTTTAGGGGCCGGGGGTAATTCTGGAAACACCATATATTTT. This translates into CASSLGAGGNSGNTIYF.

The V and J genes are TRBV14 and TRBJ1-2, with D hard to call. CDR1 is SGHDN, CDR2 FVKESK, per germline. The ends were cut back, 3 bases at V and 1 base at J, with 6 bases in the middle. The CDR3 length is 13 residues. The CDR3 DNA follows: TGTGCCAGCAGCCAGGGCAATAACTATGGCTACACCTTC. Its protein is CASSQGNNYGYTF.

The J gene is TRBJ1-2, the V gene TRBV10-3; no firm D call. The germline V gene encodes CDR1 ENHRY and CDR2 SYGVKD. V shed 2 bases and J shed 3 bases, with 10 bases lying between them. The CDR3 is 14 amino acids. This CDR3 reads CAISEAGSDYGYTF. The CDR3 region has the DNA TGTGCCATCAGTGAGGCGGGGTCTGACTATGGCTACACCTTC.

This clone has only one observation. The chain recombines TRBV28 with TRBJ1-5, with a possible D match to TRBD1 (5 bases). This CDR3 is built from 13 residues. From germline, CDR1 is MDHEN and CDR2 SYDVKM. V was cut by 10 bases and J by 4 bases, with 14 bases left in between. The DNA for the CDR3 is TGTGCCACCGGGGCCAGCGGGAATCAGCCCCAGCATTTT. Translated, it gives CATGASGNQPQHF.

Ten or more counts support this clone. The sample holds other DNA sequences that translate to the same CDR3. The J gene is TRBJ2-1, the V gene TRBV10-1; 7 bases map to TRBD1. This CDR3 is 13 amino acids long. Germline values: CDR1 WNHNN, CDR2 SYGVQD (reference sequence). The V and J ends lost 3 bases and 8 bases, in that order; junction bases with no gene match: 4. Here the CDR3 reads CASSDLTGDEQFF. In DNA form, the CDR3 reads TGCGCCAGCAGTGACCTAACAGGGGATGAGCAGTTCTTC.

V usage is TRBV28 and J usage is TRBJ2-7; D might be TRBD2 (6 bases). The V end was cut by 7 bases, the J end by 1 base, with 8 bases between. Germline lookup yields CDR1 MDHEN and CDR2 SYDVKM. CDR3 length: 12 amino acids. The CDR3 is CASTGRSYEQYF. CDR3 coding DNA: TGTGCCAGCACGGGGAGGTCCTACGAGCAGTACTTC.

The V and J genes are TRBV28 and TRBJ2-1, with TRBD2 matching 8 bases. J gave up 0 bases and V 5 bases, and 12 bases lay outside the gene matches. The CDR3 is made up of 18 amino acids. CDR1 MDHEN and CDR2 SYDVKM come from the germline V gene. CDR3 region: CASSLTGGGLGSYNEQFF. In DNA, the CDR3 is TGTGCCAGCAGTCTCACCGGGGGGGGCCTTGGCTCCTACAATGAGCAGTTCTTC.

The chain recombines TRBV30 with TRBJ1-4; a possible D gene is TRBD1 (5 bases). With 0 bases removed from V and 3 bases from J, the gap between germline ends came to 11 bases. The germline CDR1 and CDR2 sequences are GTSNPN and SVGIG (reference sequence). The CDR3 extends over 15 amino acids. CDR3 loop: CAWSVGAGSNEKLFF. For the CDR3, the DNA is TGTGCCTGGAGTGTAGGGGCAGGGTCTAATGAAAAACTGTTTTTT.

This sequence joins TRBV15 and TRBJ1-4, with 7 bases fitting TRBD1. V gave up 3 bases and J gave up 2 bases; unmatched junction bases: 3. This CDR3 is built from 15 residues. The germline gives CDR1 LNHNV, CDR2 YYDKDF (reference sequence). Here the CDR3 DNA reads TGTGCCACCAGCAGGGAGGGGGCGACTAATGAAAAACTGTTTTTT. Protein sequence: CATSREGATNEKLFF.

The chain carries TRBV28 and TRBJ1-4, with D maybe TRBD1 (5 bases). Germline V gene data show CDR1 as MDHEN and CDR2 as SYDVKM. The CDR3 runs 14 residues. Between the trimmed V and J ends, which lost 6 bases and 10 bases, there was a span of 18 bases. This CDR3 is CASSAGSDGGKLFF. Written as DNA, the CDR3 is TGTGCCAGCAGCGCAGGGTCGGACGGGGGAAAACTGTTTTTT.

This clone was seen a single time. This chain joins TRBV4-1 and TRBJ1-2; no clear D gene. The CDR3 consists of 15 residues. Germline V gives CDR1 MGHRA, CDR2 YSYEKL. V lost 4 bases, J lost 8 bases, and 20 bases lay in between. CDR3 DNA: TGCGCCAGCAGCCCCTTAGGTCAGGAAGCCAGAGGCTACACCTTC. Its translation: CASSPLGQEARGYTF.

This clone was found a few times. V and J are TRBV2 and TRBJ1-6; TRBD1 matches at 7 bases. The germline V gene has CDR1 SNHLY and CDR2 FYNNEI. There are 15 residues in the CDR3. After removal of 3 bases from V and 9 bases from J, the junction contained 8 bases not matched to a gene. CDR3: CASSDRQGIGSPLHF. The CDR3 DNA sequence: TGTGCCAGCAGTGATCGACAGGGTATCGGTTCACCCCTCCACTTT. The full variable domain, rest sourced from reference TRBV2 and TRBJ1-6, is EPEVTQTPSHQVTQMGQEVILRCVPISNHLYFYWYRQILGQKVEFLVSFYNNEISEKSEIFDDQFSVERPDGSNFTLKIRSTKLEDSAMYFCASSDRQGIGSPLHFGNGTRLTVT.

V usage is TRBV28 and J usage is TRBJ2-7, with TRBD2 as a possible D gene (6 bases). This CDR3 has 13 residues. CDR1 MDHEN and CDR2 SYDVKM come from the germline V gene. Trimming cost V 10 bases and J 3 bases, with 16 bases left between them. CDR3 sequence reads: CATRRDSFYEQYF. The DNA for the CDR3 is TGTGCCACCCGGCGGGACTCCTTCTACGAGCAGTACTTC.